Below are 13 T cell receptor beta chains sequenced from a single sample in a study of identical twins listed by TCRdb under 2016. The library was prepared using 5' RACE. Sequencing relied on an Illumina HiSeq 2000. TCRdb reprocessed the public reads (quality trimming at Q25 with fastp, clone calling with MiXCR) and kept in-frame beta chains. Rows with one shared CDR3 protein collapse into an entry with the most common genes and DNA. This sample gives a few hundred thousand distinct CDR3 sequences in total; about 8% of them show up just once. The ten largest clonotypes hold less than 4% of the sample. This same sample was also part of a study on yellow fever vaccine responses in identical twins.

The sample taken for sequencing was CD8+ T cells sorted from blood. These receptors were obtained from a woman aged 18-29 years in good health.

CDR3 loop: CASSPDSGQHSYEQYF. CDR3 DNA sequence: TGTGCCAGCAGCCCGGACTCGGGACAGCACTCCTACGAGCAGTACTTC. The gene calls are TRBV7-9 and TRBJ2-7, with 7 bases fitting TRBD1. Germline V gene sequence: CDR1 SEHNR, CDR2 FQNEAQ (reference sequence). The V segment lost 5 bases and the J segment 0 bases; nucleotides outside the gene matches: 10. This CDR3 comprises 16 residues.

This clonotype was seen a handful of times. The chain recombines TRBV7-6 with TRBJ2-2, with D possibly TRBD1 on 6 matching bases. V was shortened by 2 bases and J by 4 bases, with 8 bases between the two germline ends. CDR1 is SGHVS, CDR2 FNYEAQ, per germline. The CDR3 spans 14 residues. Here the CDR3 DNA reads TGTGCCAGCAGCTTAATAGGGGGCACCGGGGAGCTGTTTTTT. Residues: CASSLIGGTGELFF.

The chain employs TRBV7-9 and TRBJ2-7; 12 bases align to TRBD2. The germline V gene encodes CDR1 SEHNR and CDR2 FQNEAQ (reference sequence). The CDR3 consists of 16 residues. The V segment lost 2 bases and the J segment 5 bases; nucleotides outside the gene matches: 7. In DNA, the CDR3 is TGTGCCAGCAGCTTAAGACTAGCGGGAGTCTGGGACGAGCAGTACTTC. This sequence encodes CASSLRLAGVWDEQYF.

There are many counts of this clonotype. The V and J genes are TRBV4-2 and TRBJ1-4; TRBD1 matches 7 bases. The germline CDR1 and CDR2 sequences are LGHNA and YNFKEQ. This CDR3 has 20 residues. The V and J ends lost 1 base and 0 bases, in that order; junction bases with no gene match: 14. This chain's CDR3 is CASSQGGTGVGFATNEKLFF. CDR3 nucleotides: TGTGCCAGCAGCCAAGGCGGAACAGGGGTTGGTTTTGCAACTAATGAAAAACTGTTTTTT.

The CDR3 loop is CASSPLLEPNEQFF. In DNA form, the CDR3 reads TGTGCCAGCAGTCCGTTACTAGAACCCAATGAGCAGTTCTTC. The rearrangement links TRBV27 to TRBJ2-1, with D tentatively TRBD2 (5 bases). In germline, CDR1 is MNHEY, CDR2 SMNVEV (reference sequence). With 5 bases removed from V and 6 bases from J, the gap between germline ends came to 14 bases. This CDR3 has 14 residues.

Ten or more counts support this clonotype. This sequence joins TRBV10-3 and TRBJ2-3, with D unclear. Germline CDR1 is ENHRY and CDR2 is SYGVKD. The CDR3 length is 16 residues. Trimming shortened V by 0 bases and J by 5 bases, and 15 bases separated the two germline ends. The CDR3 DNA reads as TGTGCCATCAGTGAGTCGAGACTGAGGATAGGAGATACGCAGTATTTT. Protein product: CAISESRLRIGDTQYF.

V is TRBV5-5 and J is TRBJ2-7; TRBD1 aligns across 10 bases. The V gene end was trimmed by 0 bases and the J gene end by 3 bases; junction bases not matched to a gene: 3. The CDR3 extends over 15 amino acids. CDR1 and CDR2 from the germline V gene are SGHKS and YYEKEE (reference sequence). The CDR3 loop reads CASSLGQGADYEQYF. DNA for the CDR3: TGTGCCAGCAGCTTGGGACAGGGGGCTGACTACGAGCAGTACTTC.

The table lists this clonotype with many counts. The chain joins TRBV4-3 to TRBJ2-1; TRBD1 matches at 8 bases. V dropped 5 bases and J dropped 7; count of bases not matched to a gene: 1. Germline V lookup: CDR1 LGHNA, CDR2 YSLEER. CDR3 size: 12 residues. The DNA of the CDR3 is TGCGCCAGCAGCTACAGGGGGAATGAGCAGTTCTTC. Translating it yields CASSYRGNEQFF.

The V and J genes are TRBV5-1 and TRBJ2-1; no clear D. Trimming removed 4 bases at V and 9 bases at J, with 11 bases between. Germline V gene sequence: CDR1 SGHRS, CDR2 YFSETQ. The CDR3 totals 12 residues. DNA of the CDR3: TGCGCCAGCAGCCTAGAGTTATCTGAGCAGTTCTTC. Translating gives CASSLELSEQFF.

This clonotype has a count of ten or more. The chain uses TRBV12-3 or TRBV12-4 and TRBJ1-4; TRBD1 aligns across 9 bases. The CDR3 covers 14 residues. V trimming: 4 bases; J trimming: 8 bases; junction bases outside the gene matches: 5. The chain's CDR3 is CASSWDREGEKLFF. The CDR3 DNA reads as TGTGCCAGCAGTTGGGACAGGGAAGGAGAAAAACTGTTTTTT.

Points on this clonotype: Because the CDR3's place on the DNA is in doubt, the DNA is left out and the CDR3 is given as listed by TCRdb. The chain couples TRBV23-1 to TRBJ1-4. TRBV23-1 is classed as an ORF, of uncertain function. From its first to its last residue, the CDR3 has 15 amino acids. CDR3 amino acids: CASSQSRGGMKNCFF.

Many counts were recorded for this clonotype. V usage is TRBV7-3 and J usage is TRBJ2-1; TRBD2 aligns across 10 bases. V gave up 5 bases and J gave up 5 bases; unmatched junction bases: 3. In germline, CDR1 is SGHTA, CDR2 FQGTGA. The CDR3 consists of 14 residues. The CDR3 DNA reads TGTGCCAGCAGCCCCCTAGCGGGGGACAATGAGCAGTTCTTC. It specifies CASSPLAGDNEQFF.

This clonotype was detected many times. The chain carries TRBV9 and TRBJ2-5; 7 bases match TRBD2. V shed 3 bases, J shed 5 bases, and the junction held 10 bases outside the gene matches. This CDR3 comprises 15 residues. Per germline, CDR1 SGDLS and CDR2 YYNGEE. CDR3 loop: CASSGIAGDWETQYF. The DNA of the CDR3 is TGTGCCAGCAGCGGGATCGCGGGAGACTGGGAGACCCAGTACTTC.